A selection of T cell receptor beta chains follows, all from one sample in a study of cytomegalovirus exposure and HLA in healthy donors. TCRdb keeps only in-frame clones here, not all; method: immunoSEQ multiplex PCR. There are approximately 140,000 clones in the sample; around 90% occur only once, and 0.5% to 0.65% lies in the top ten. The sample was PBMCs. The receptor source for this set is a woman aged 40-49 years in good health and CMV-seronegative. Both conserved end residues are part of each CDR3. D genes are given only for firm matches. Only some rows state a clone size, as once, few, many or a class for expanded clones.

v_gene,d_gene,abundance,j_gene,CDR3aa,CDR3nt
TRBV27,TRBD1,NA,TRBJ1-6,CASRGDSYNSPLHF,TGTGCCAGCAGAGGGGACAGTTATAATTCACCCCTCCACTTT
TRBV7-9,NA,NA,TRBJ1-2,CASSPHIGYTF,TGTGCCAGCAGCCCCCACATTGGCTACACCTTC
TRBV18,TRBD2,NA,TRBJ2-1,CASSVSGGAYNEQFF,TGTGCCAGCTCAGTATCGGGAGGAGCCTACAATGAGCAGTTCTTC
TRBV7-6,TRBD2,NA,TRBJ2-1,CASSPQLAGGSDEQFF,TGTGCCAGCAGCCCCCAGTTAGCGGGAGGATCCGATGAGCAGTTCTTC
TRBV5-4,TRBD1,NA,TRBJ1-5,CASSPDRGNNQPQHF,TGTGCCAGCAGCCCAGACAGGGGAAACAATCAGCCCCAGCATTTT
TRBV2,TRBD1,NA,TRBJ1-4,CASSQTGGGKLFF,TGTGCCAGCAGTCAGACAGGGGGCGGAAAACTGTTTTTT
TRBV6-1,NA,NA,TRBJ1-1,CASSEGIGTEAFF,TGTGCCAGCAGTGAAGGGATCGGGACTGAAGCTTTCTTT
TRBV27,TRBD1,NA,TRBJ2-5,CASSPRTGQAETQYF,TGTGCCAGCAGTCCGCGGACAGGGCAGGCGGAGACCCAGTACTTC
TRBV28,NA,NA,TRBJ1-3,CASSLWTGGTSGNTIYF,TGTGCCAGCAGTTTATGGACAGGAGGTACCTCTGGAAACACCATATATTTT
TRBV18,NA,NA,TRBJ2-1,CASSPGASDYNEQFF,TGTGCCAGCTCACCAGGGGCTAGCGACTACAATGAGCAGTTCTTC
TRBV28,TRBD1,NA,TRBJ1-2,CASERPGGLLGYTF,TGTGCCAGTGAGAGGCCAGGGGGTCTCCTTGGCTACACCTTC
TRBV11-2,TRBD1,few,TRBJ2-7,CASSFDAGTGAYEQYF,TGTGCCAGCAGCTTCGATGCCGGGACAGGAGCATACGAGCAGTACTTC
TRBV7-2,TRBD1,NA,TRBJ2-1,CASSVTGGTYNEQFF,TGTGCCAGCAGCGTGACAGGGGGCACCTACAATGAGCAGTTCTTC
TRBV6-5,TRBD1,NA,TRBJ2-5,CASRGTGRETQYF,TGTGCCAGCAGGGGGACAGGGCGAGAGACCCAGTACTTC
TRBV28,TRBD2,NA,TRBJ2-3,CASSSSGLESTDTQYF,TGTGCCAGCAGTTCGTCCGGACTAGAGAGCACAGATACGCAGTATTTT
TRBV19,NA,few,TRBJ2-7,CASSIDHRNSYEQYF,TGTGCCAGTAGTATAGATCACAGAAATTCCTACGAGCAGTACTTC
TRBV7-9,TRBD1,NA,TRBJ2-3,CASSAAGTGGADTQYF,TGTGCCAGCAGCGCAGCCGGGACAGGGGGCGCAGATACGCAGTATTTT
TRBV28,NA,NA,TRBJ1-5,CASSPPSGPQHF,TGTGCCAGCAGTCCTCCTAGTGGGCCCCAGCATTTT
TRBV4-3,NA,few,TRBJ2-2,CASSQEVGLAGALFF,TGCGCCAGCAGCCAAGAGGTGGGGCTAGCAGGGGCGCTGTTTTTT
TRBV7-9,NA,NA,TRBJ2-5,CASSLWDTSFQETQYF,TGTGCCAGCAGCTTATGGGACACGTCGTTTCAAGAGACCCAGTACTTC
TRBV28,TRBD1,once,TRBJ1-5,CASSPGTGSNQPQHF,TGTGCCAGCAGCCCCGGGACAGGGAGCAATCAGCCCCAGCATTTT
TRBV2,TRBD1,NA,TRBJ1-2,CASRDGQVYGYTF,TGTGCCAGCAGAGACGGACAGGTTTATGGCTACACCTTC
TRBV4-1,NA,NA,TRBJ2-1,CASSQRWTDEQFF,TGCGCCAGCAGCCAACGCTGGACTGATGAGCAGTTCTTC
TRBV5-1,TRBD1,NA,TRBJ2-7,CASSRGQGSYEQYF,TGCGCCAGCAGTCGCGGACAGGGGAGCTACGAGCAGTACTTC
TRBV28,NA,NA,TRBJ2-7,CASSSAGSVVVYEQYF,TGTGCCAGCAGTTCAGCAGGGTCCGTGGTTGTCTACGAGCAGTACTTC
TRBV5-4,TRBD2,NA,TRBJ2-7,CASSSGLSGGANEQYF,TGTGCCAGCAGCTCTGGACTCTCGGGAGGAGCGAACGAGCAGTACTTC
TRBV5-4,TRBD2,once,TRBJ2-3,CASSFPAGVADTQYF,TGTGCCAGCAGCTTCCCAGCGGGAGTAGCAGATACGCAGTATTTT
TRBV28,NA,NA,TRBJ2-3,CASSPVRGADTQYF,TGTGCCAGCAGTCCCGTGCGCGGTGCAGATACGCAGTATTTT
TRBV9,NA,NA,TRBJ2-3,CASSVRPSTTDTQYF,TGTGCCAGCAGCGTGAGGCCATCCACCACAGATACGCAGTATTTT
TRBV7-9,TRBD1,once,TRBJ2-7,CSSSFGQGDYEQYF,TGTTCCAGCAGCTTCGGACAGGGGGACTACGAGCAGTACTTC
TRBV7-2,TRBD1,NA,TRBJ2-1,CASSFERGAGGRREQFF,TGTGCCAGCAGCTTCGAGAGGGGCGCAGGGGGTAGGAGAGAGCAGTTCTTC
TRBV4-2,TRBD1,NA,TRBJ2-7,CASSQAGQGKNYEQYF,TGTGCCAGCAGCCAGGCGGGACAGGGCAAGAACTACGAGCAGTACTTC